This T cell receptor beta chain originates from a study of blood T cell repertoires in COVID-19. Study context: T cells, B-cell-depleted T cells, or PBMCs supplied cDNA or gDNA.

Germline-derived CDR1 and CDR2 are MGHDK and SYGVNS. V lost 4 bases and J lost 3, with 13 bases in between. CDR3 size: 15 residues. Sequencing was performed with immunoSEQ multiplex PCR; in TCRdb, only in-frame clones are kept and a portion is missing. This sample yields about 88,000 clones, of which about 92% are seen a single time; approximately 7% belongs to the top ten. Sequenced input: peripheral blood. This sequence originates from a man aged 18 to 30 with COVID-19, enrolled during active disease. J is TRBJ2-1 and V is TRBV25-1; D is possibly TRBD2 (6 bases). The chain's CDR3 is CASSVGLTIYNEQFF. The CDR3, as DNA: TGTGCCAGCAGTGTGGGACTTACAATCTACAATGAGCAGTTCTTC.